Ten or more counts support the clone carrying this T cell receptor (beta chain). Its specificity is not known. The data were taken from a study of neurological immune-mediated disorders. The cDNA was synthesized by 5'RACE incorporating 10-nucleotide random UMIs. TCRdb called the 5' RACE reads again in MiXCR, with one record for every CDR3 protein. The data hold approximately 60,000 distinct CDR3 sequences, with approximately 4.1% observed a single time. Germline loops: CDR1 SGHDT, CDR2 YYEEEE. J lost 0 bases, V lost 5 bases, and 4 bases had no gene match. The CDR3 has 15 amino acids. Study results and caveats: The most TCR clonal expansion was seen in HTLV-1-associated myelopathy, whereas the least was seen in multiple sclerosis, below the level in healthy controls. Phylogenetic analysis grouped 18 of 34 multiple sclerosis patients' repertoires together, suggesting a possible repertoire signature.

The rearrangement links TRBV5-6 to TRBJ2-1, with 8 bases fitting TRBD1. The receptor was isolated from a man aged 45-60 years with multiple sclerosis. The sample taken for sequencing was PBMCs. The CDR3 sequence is CASSGQGSSYNEQFF. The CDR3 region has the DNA TGTGCCAGCAGTGGACAGGGTAGCTCCTACAATGAGCAGTTCTTC.